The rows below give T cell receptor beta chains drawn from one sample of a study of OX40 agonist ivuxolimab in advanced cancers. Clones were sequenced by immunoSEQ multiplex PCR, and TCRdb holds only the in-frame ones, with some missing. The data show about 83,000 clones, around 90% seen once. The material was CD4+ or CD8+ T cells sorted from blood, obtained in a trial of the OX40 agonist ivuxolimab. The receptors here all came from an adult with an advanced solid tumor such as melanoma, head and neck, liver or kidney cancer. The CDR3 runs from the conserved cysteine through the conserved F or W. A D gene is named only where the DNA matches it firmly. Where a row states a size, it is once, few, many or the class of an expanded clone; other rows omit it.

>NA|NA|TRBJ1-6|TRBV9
TGTGCCAGCAGCGTAGGGGGGACCTGGGATGATTCACCCCTCCACTTT
CASSVGGTWDDSPLHF
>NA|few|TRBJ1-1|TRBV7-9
TGTGCCAGCAGCTTAGGCACGGAACTTAAAGCTTTCTTT
CASSLGTELKAFF
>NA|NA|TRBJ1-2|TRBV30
TGTGCCTCGGAACAGGATAACTATGGCTACACCTTC
CASEQDNYGYTF
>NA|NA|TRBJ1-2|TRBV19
TGTGCCAGTAGTATAGACAGGAACTATGGCTACACCTTC
CASSIDRNYGYTF
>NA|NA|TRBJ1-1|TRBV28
TGTGCCAGCAGTTTATCGCGGCAGCAAGCTTTCTTT
CASSLSRQQAFF
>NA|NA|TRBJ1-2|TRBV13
TGTGCCAGCAGCTCATACAGTGGGTATGGCTACACCTTC
CASSSYSGYGYTF
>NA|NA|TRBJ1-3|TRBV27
TGTGCCACCGGGACCAGCTCTGGAAACACCATATATTTT
CATGTSSGNTIYF
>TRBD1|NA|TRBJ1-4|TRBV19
TGTGCCATCTCTCCGGGACAGGAGAATGAAAAACTGTTTTTT
CAISPGQENEKLFF
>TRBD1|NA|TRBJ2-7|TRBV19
TGTGCCAGTCGGGACAGGGGGACCTACGAGCAGTACTTC
CASRDRGTYEQYF
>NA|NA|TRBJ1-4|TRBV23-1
TGCGCCAGCAGTCCTGGACTCTCAACTAATGAAAAACTGTTTTTT
CASSPGLSTNEKLFF
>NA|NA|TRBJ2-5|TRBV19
TGTGCCAGTAATGTAAGGGGAGTCCAAGAGACCCAGTACTTC
CASNVRGVQETQYF
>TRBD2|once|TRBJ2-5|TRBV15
TGTGCCACCAGCAGCGGACTAGCGGGCCAACAAGAGACCCAGTACTTC
CATSSGLAGQQETQYF
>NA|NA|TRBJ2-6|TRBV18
TGTGCCAGCTCGTCCGGGACGGCGGCCTGGGCCAACGTCCTGACTTTC
CASSSGTAAWANVLTF
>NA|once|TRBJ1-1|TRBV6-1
TGTGCCAGCCTAGGGGGATGGGGGGTACTCACTGAAGCTTTCTTT
CASLGGWGVLTEAFF
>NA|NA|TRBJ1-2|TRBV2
TGTGCCAGCAGGGAATCGGGGGGTAACTATGGCTACACCTTC
CASRESGGNYGYTF
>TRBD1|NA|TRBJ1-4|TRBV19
TGTGCCAGTAGTCCTACCACTCCGGGACAGGCCCCGTCAACTAATGAAAAACTGTTTTTT
CASSPTTPGQAPSTNEKLFF
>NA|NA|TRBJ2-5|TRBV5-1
TGCGCCAGCAGCTTGGAAGGGAGGTACCAAGAGACCCAGTACTTC
CASSLEGRYQETQYF
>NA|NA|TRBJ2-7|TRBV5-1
TGCGCCAGCAGCTCGCAAGGATCAAGCTCCGAGCAGTACTTC
CASSSQGSSSEQYF
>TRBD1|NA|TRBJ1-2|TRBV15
TGTGCCACCAGCAGGGGACAGGGGGCCCCCGTTAACTATGGCTACACCTTC
CATSRGQGAPVNYGYTF
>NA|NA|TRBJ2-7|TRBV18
TGTGCCAGCTCACCCCAGACAGCCTCCTACGAGCAGTACTTC
CASSPQTASYEQYF